The TCR beta chain under discussion was sequenced for a study of blood T cell repertoires in COVID-19. Cohort allocation depended upon clinical history that participants reported. Cohort 3 recovered donors had two negative PCRs, clearance, or symptom resolution. In the study's own analysis: Estimates of nucleated cell counts were drawn from the amplification of reference gene primers. Clones were sequenced by immunoSEQ multiplex PCR, and TCRdb holds only the in-frame ones, with some missing. The DNA was the basis for D and trimming; V, J and clone size are from that table. The data show hundreds of thousands of clones, with 85% to 90% seen just once and about a tenth held by the top ten. The V gene end was trimmed by 6 bases and the J gene end by 14 bases; junction bases not matched to a gene: 9. CDR1 is LNHNV and CDR2 is YYDKDF in the germline V gene (reference sequence). The CDR3 extends over 13 amino acids.

In this sample, this clone turned up a few times. This TCR came from a woman aged 45-59 years who had recovered from COVID-19. The sequenced material came from PBMCs or T cells enriched from blood (not recorded which). This chain joins TRBV15 and TRBJ1-6; 8 bases align to TRBD1. The CDR3 nucleotides are TGTGCCACCAGAGGACAGGGCTCTATGACCCTCCACTTT. Its translation: CATRGQGSMTLHF.